The 20 T cell receptor beta chains below come from one sample, sequenced in a study of T-cell memory formation after mild COVID-19. Each CDR3 protein is one row after TCRdb ran MiXCR on the 5' RACE reads. The sample contains over 300,000 distinct CDR3 sequences, around 20% of which appear only once. Sequencing was done on a sample of PBMCs or a T cell subset sorted from them (not recorded which). The origin of the receptors is a man between 18 and 29 years old who had mild COVID-19 (a few samples of this study predate the infection). Cell type and time point are not known.

The J gene is TRBJ1-1, the V gene TRBV4-1, with D unresolved. This CDR3 is built from 14 residues. The germline V gene encodes CDR1 MGHRA and CDR2 YSYEKL. Between the trimmed V and J ends, which lost 4 bases and 3 bases, there was a span of 12 bases. CDR3: CASSRRLIHTEAFF. CDR3 DNA: TGCGCCAGCAGCCGACGACTCATTCACACTGAAGCTTTCTTT.

The chain couples TRBV5-4 to TRBJ1-1; D remains ambiguous. Trimming took off 4 bases at V and 3 bases at J, with 16 bases between the two ends. The CDR3 has 15 amino acids. Germline V gene lookup returns CDR1 SGHNT and CDR2 YYREEE (reference sequence). CDR3 sequence: CASSPEARMHTEAFF. The CDR3 DNA reads as TGTGCCAGCAGCCCGGAGGCAAGAATGCACACTGAAGCTTTCTTT.

This clonotype was seen only a few times. The V gene is TRBV6-6, the J gene TRBJ1-2; TRBD1 agrees at 9 bases. CDR1 and CDR2 from the germline V gene are MNHNY and SVGAGI (reference sequence). V lost 7 bases, J lost 2 bases, and 5 bases stayed unmatched. CDR3 length equals 14 residues. DNA of the CDR3: TGTGCCAGCATACCCGGGACAGGGAACTATGGCTACACCTTC. Translated: CASIPGTGNYGYTF.

In its sample, this clonotype was seen a few times. The J gene is TRBJ1-2, the V gene TRBV27; tentative D call: TRBD1 (5 bases). Per the germline V gene, CDR1 is MNHEY and CDR2 is SMNVEV (reference sequence). The CDR3 covers 13 residues. Trimming left V 8 bases short and J 8 bases short, with 18 bases between. CDR3 region: CASWAGIVEGYTF. CDR3 DNA: TGTGCCAGCTGGGCAGGGATAGTGGAGGGCTACACCTTC.

This clonotype turned up a few times. The chain combines TRBV7-2 with TRBJ2-3; D unresolved. The CDR3 is 12 amino acids. Trimming took 5 bases from V and 6 from J, leaving 9 bases between them. Germline V gives CDR1 SGHTA, CDR2 FQGNSA. CDR3 in amino acids: CASSTYGDTQYF. CDR3 DNA sequence: TGTGCCAGCAGCACTTACGGGGATACGCAGTATTTT.

This clonotype showed up just a few times. V usage is TRBV29-1 and J usage is TRBJ2-6, with D maybe TRBD1 (6 bases). Germline values: CDR1 SQVTM, CDR2 ANQGSEA. V was clipped by 5 bases and J by 0 bases, with 8 bases between them. CDR3 length: 14 amino acids. The CDR3 DNA sequence: TGCAGCGTTACAGGGAGCTCTGGGGCCAACGTCCTGACTTTC. This sequence encodes CSVTGSSGANVLTF. Full variable domain (rest looked up from reference TRBV29-1 and TRBJ2-6): SAVISQKPSRDICQRGTSLTIQCQVDSQVTMMFWYRQQPGQSLTLIATANQGSEATYESGFVIDKFPISRPNLTFSTLTVSNMSPEDSSIYLCSVTGSSGANVLTFGAGSRLTVL.

This clonotype has just a few counts. The chain combines TRBV19 with TRBJ2-7, with no clear D. The CDR3 runs 16 residues. Trimming removed 6 bases from V and 2 bases from J, with 20 bases in between. The germline gives CDR1 LNHDA, CDR2 SQIVND (reference sequence). In DNA, the CDR3 is TGTGCCAGTAGCCCATCAGGCAATCGGGTTGCCTACGAGCAGTACTTC. It is translated as CASSPSGNRVAYEQYF. The full variable domain, with the rest looked up from reference TRBV19 and TRBJ2-7, is DGGITQSPKYLFRKEGQNVTLSCEQNLNHDAMYWYRQDPGQGLRLIYYSQIVNDFQKGDIAEGYSVSREKKESFPLTVTSAQKNPTAFYLCASSPSGNRVAYEQYFGPGTRLTVT.

This clonotype turned up a few times. This sequence joins TRBV11-2 and TRBJ2-7; D possibly corresponds to TRBD1 (5 bases). The V end was cut by 6 bases, the J end by 6 bases, with 24 bases between. Germline V gives CDR1 SGHAT, CDR2 FQNNGV. There are 16 residues in the CDR3. CDR3 sequence reads: CASRSIKGNRTGEQYF. The CDR3 DNA follows: TGTGCCAGCAGATCCATAAAGGGGAATAGGACGGGCGAGCAGTACTTC.

In this sample, this clonotype turned up a few times. The chain recombines TRBV7-8 with TRBJ1-4; D is ambiguous. The V gene lost 7 bases and the J gene lost 3 bases, with 12 bases spanning the gap. In germline, CDR1 is SGHVS, CDR2 FQNEAQ. The CDR3 is 14 residues long. The CDR3: CASTTQVPNEKLFF. The CDR3 nucleotides read TGTGCCAGCACCACCCAAGTCCCTAATGAAAAACTGTTTTTT.

The chain has TRBV5-1 and TRBJ1-4, with a possible D match to TRBD1 (5 bases). With 0 bases removed from V and 12 bases from J, the gap between germline ends came to 15 bases. The CDR3 length is 14 residues. Germline V gene lookup returns CDR1 SGHRS and CDR2 YFSETQ. The CDR3 loop is CASSLDRFGLELFF. DNA for the CDR3: TGCGCCAGCAGCTTGGACAGGTTCGGCCTGGAACTGTTTTTT.

Many counts were recorded for this clonotype. The chain is built from TRBV12-3 or TRBV12-4 and TRBJ2-1, with 8 bases identical to TRBD2. This CDR3 has 12 residues. The junction had 3 bases not matched to a gene; V was cut back by 5 bases and J by 9 bases. CDR3 amino acids: CASSGLAFEQFF. CDR3 coding DNA: TGTGCCAGCAGTGGACTAGCATTTGAGCAGTTCTTC.

J is TRBJ2-3 and V is TRBV7-3; D ambiguous. The CDR3 sequence is 14 residues long. Germline V lookup: CDR1 SGHTA, CDR2 FQGTGA. V dropped 4 bases and J dropped 3 bases, with 11 bases sitting between them. The chain's CDR3 is CASSSRWPTDTQYF. DNA of the CDR3: TGTGCCAGCAGCTCAAGGTGGCCTACAGATACGCAGTATTTT.

This clonotype showed up just a few times. The V call is TRBV12-3 or TRBV12-4, the J call TRBJ1-6, with unresolved D. Trimming cost V 6 bases and J 7 bases, with 10 bases left between them. This CDR3 has 13 residues. The CDR3 reads CASSLSQNSPLHF. The CDR3 coding sequence is TGTGCCAGCAGCCTATCACAGAATTCACCCCTCCACTTT.

This clonotype was observed a few times. V and J are TRBV6-2 or TRBV6-3 and TRBJ2-7, with a tentative D call TRBD2 (5 bases). Germline values: CDR1 MNHEY, CDR2 SVGEGT. CDR3 length: 15 residues. Deletions cut 7 bases from V and 0 bases from J, with 16 bases between. CDR3 nucleotide sequence: TGTGCCAGCACCACGCCAAGCGAGGGCTCCTACGAGCAGTACGTC. Its translation is CASTTPSEGSYEQYV.

This clonotype was picked up many times. In nucleotides, the CDR3 is TGCGCCAGCAGCTTGGGTAACAGCGTAGCCAAAAACATTCAGTACTTC. Its protein product is CASSLGNSVAKNIQYF. The gene calls are TRBV5-1 and TRBJ2-4; D not resolved. The CDR3 consists of 16 residues. Looked up from germline, CDR1 is SGHRS and CDR2 is YFSETQ. Trimming took 0 bases from V and 0 from J, leaving 10 bases between them.

This clonotype was seen only a few times. The chain combines TRBV7-2 with TRBJ1-1; 8 nucleotides align to TRBD1. The CDR3 totals 14 residues. J gave up 8 bases and V 6 bases, and 11 bases lay outside the gene matches. Germline assignment: CDR1 SGHTA and CDR2 FQGNSA. The CDR3 DNA sequence: TGTGCCAGCAGTCGACCCGGGACAGGAAAAGAAGCTTTCTTT. Translating gives CASSRPGTGKEAFF.

The chain couples TRBV5-1 to TRBJ2-2, with TRBD2 matching 7 bases. Germline-derived CDR1 and CDR2 are SGHRS and YFSETQ. This CDR3 spans 17 amino acids. V shed 0 bases, J shed 3 bases, and the junction held 8 bases outside the gene matches. CDR3 bases: TGCGCCAGCAGCTTGGGGAATAGCGGGCAGGACACCGGGGAGCTGTTTTTT. Amino acid sequence: CASSLGNSGQDTGELFF.

CDR3 DNA: TGTGCCAGCAGTTTCGGGCAGCAGAGCTACGAGCAGTACTTC. Encoded protein: CASSFGQQSYEQYF. V gene TRBV12-3 or TRBV12-4 combines with J gene TRBJ2-7; no definite D call. The V end was cut by 3 bases, the J end by 3 bases, with 12 bases between. This CDR3 contains 14 residues.

This clonotype was found many times. The V and J genes are TRBV18 and TRBJ2-7; D is unresolved. This CDR3 comprises 14 residues. Germline V gene data show CDR1 as KGHSH and CDR2 as LQKENI. The V end lost 4 bases, the J end lost 3 bases, and 13 bases lay between the germline ends. The CDR3 here is CASSLSRSVYEQYF. The CDR3 nucleotides read TGTGCCAGCTCACTTTCTCGTTCCGTCTACGAGCAGTACTTC.

This rearrangement joins TRBV6-5 to TRBJ2-7, with D maybe TRBD1 (6 bases). Germline values: CDR1 MNHEY, CDR2 SVGAGI. The CDR3 is made up of 15 amino acids. The V end was cut by 1 base, the J end by 4 bases, with 14 bases between. CDR3: CASSYFRTVGYEQYF. The CDR3 bases are TGTGCCAGCAGTTACTTCAGGACAGTGGGATACGAGCAGTACTTC.